A selection of T cell receptor beta chains follows, all from one sample in a study of blood T cell repertoires in COVID-19. Using immunoSEQ multiplex PCR, the repertoire was profiled, and TCRdb retains in-frame clones only, with some absent. Of approximately 200,000 clones in the sample, 75% to 90% were seen once. Sample: peripheral blood. The receptor set was obtained from a man aged 55 to 70 with acute or convalescent COVID-19. Each CDR3 is given with its conserved first and last residue. The order of the fields is V gene, J gene, D gene, clone size, CDR3 protein, CDR3 DNA. D genes are given only for firm matches. Size is stated for part of the rows, as once, few or many counts, or as a class when the clone is expanded.

V gene: TRBV27
J gene: TRBJ2-1
D gene: TRBD2
clone size: -
CDR3 protein: CASSSTSGRPREQFF
CDR3 DNA: TGTGCCAGCAGTTCGACTAGCGGGAGGCCCCGGGAGCAGTTCTTC

V gene: TRBV5-1
J gene: TRBJ1-2
D gene: -
clone size: -
CDR3 protein: CASSETGTYNYGYTF
CDR3 DNA: TGCGCCAGCAGCGAGACCGGGACATATAACTATGGCTACACCTTC

V gene: TRBV10-1
J gene: TRBJ2-2
D gene: -
clone size: -
CDR3 protein: CASSESGGSNTGELFF
CDR3 DNA: TGCGCCAGCAGTGAGTCGGGGGGATCGAACACCGGGGAGCTGTTTTTT

V gene: TRBV5-4
J gene: TRBJ2-1
D gene: -
clone size: -
CDR3 protein: CASSFGDKYNEQFF
CDR3 DNA: TGTGCCAGCAGCTTTGGGGACAAATACAATGAGCAGTTCTTC

V gene: TRBV19
J gene: TRBJ1-4
D gene: -
clone size: once
CDR3 protein: CASSLRQPATNEKLFF
CDR3 DNA: TGTGCCAGTAGTCTTCGACAGCCTGCAACTAATGAAAAACTGTTTTTT

V gene: TRBV7-8
J gene: TRBJ2-5
D gene: -
clone size: -
CDR3 protein: CASLRGQGETQYF
CDR3 DNA: TGTGCCAGCCTGCGGGGGCAGGGCGAGACCCAGTACTTC

V gene: TRBV19
J gene: TRBJ1-2
D gene: -
clone size: -
CDR3 protein: CASSINPGSNYGYTF
CDR3 DNA: TGTGCCAGTAGTATAAACCCAGGCAGCAACTATGGCTACACCTTC

V gene: TRBV27
J gene: TRBJ1-2
D gene: -
clone size: -
CDR3 protein: CASSLGTRGGYTF
CDR3 DNA: TGTGCCAGCAGTTTAGGGACCAGGGGTGGCTACACCTTC

V gene: TRBV7-9
J gene: TRBJ1-2
D gene: -
clone size: -
CDR3 protein: CASSLAGAEQGYTF
CDR3 DNA: TGTGCCAGCAGCTTAGCGGGGGCCGAGCAGGGCTACACCTTC

V gene: TRBV11-2
J gene: TRBJ2-7
D gene: -
clone size: -
CDR3 protein: CASSQLYEQYF
CDR3 DNA: TGTGCCAGCAGCCAACTCTACGAGCAGTACTTC

V gene: TRBV7-2
J gene: TRBJ1-2
D gene: TRBD1
clone size: -
CDR3 protein: CASRFTGGGGYTF
CDR3 DNA: TGTGCCAGCAGATTTACAGGGGGTGGAGGCTACACCTTC

V gene: TRBV28
J gene: TRBJ2-7
D gene: TRBD2
clone size: -
CDR3 protein: CATGTSVTYEQYF
CDR3 DNA: TGTGCCACCGGGACTAGCGTAACCTACGAGCAGTACTTC

V gene: TRBV7-2
J gene: TRBJ2-1
D gene: TRBD2
clone size: -
CDR3 protein: CASSLAGTSGYNEQFF
CDR3 DNA: TGTGCCAGCAGCTTAGCCGGGACTAGCGGCTACAATGAGCAGTTCTTC

V gene: TRBV7-2
J gene: TRBJ2-1
D gene: TRBD2
clone size: few
CDR3 protein: CASRYGLGVGNEQFF
CDR3 DNA: TGTGCCAGCAGATACGGACTAGGAGTCGGCAATGAGCAGTTCTTC

V gene: TRBV2
J gene: TRBJ2-1
D gene: TRBD2
clone size: -
CDR3 protein: CASSDFQTSGAEQFF
CDR3 DNA: TGTGCCAGCAGTGACTTCCAGACTAGCGGGGCTGAGCAGTTCTTC

V gene: TRBV5-3
J gene: TRBJ2-7
D gene: TRBD2
clone size: -
CDR3 protein: CARSPFGGSGTEQYF
CDR3 DNA: TGTGCCAGAAGCCCTTTCGGAGGTAGCGGGACCGAGCAGTACTTC

V gene: TRBV7-8
J gene: TRBJ1-3
D gene: TRBD1
clone size: -
CDR3 protein: CASSSSGTGSSGNTIYF
CDR3 DNA: TGTGCCAGCAGCTCCTCCGGGACAGGGAGCTCTGGAAACACCATATATTTT

V gene: TRBV7-3
J gene: TRBJ2-1
D gene: -
clone size: -
CDR3 protein: CASSPTPGGFEQFF
CDR3 DNA: TGTGCCAGCAGCCCCACCCCAGGTGGTTTTGAGCAGTTCTTC

V gene: TRBV7-3
J gene: TRBJ2-5
D gene: TRBD1
clone size: -
CDR3 protein: CASSLGTGTETQYF
CDR3 DNA: TGTGCCAGCAGCTTGGGGACAGGGACAGAGACCCAGTACTTC

V gene: TRBV30
J gene: TRBJ2-7
D gene: TRBD1
clone size: once
CDR3 protein: CAWNRQGYIGEQYF
CDR3 DNA: TGTGCCTGGAACCGACAGGGTTACATCGGCGAGCAGTACTTC

V gene: TRBV7-2
J gene: TRBJ2-2
D gene: TRBD1
clone size: few
CDR3 protein: CASTVQGAMGTGELFF
CDR3 DNA: TGTGCCAGCACCGTACAGGGGGCAATGGGTACCGGGGAGCTGTTTTTT

V gene: TRBV4-1
J gene: TRBJ2-7
D gene: -
clone size: once
CDR3 protein: CASSQDLSSGQIYEQYF
CDR3 DNA: TGCGCCAGCAGCCAAGATCTTTCCTCGGGACAAATCTACGAGCAGTACTTC

V gene: TRBV5-8
J gene: TRBJ2-2
D gene: -
clone size: -
CDR3 protein: CASSLDAAGELFF
CDR3 DNA: TGTGCCAGCAGCTTGGATGCGGCCGGGGAGCTGTTTTTT